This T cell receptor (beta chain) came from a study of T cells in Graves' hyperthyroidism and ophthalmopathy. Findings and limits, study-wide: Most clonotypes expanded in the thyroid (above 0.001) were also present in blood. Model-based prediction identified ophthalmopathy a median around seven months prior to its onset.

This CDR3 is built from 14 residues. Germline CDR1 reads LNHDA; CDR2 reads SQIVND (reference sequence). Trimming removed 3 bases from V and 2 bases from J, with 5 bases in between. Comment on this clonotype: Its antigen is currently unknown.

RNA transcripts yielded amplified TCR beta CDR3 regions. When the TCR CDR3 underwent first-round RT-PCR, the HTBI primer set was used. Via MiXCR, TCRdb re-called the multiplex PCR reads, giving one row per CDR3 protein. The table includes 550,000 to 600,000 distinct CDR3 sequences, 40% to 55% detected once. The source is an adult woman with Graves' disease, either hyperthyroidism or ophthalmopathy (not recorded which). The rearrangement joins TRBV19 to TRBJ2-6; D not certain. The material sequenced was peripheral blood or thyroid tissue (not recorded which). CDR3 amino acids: CASSIQAGANVLTF. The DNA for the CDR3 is TGTGCCAGTAGTATCCAGGCTGGGGCCAACGTCCTGACTTTC.